This record looks at one TCR beta chain sequence and its context. The sample comes from a study of blood T cell repertoires in COVID-19. Looked up from germline, CDR1 is GTSNPN and CDR2 is SVGIG (reference sequence). V lost 4 bases, J lost 7 bases, and 4 bases stayed unmatched. There are 13 residues in the CDR3. Measured with immunoSEQ multiplex PCR; TCRdb has only the in-frame clones, and not every one. This table has some 83,000 clones, around 84% appearing once. V usage is TRBV30 and J usage is TRBJ1-3, with TRBD1 matching over 10 bases. This sequence originates from a middle-aged man with acute or convalescent COVID-19. Sequencing was carried out using peripheral blood. The CDR3 bases are TGTGCCTGGACTCCGGGACAGGGGAACACCATATATTTT. Amino acid sequence: CAWTPGQGNTIYF. Complete variable domain (other parts from reference TRBV30 and TRBJ1-3): SQTIHQWPATLVQPVGSPLSLECTVEGTSNPNLYWYRQAAGRGLQLLFYSVGIGQISSEVPQNLSASRPQDRQFILSSKKLLLSDSGFYLCAWTPGQGNTIYFGEGSWLTVV.